The rows below give T cell receptor beta chains drawn from one sample of a study of long-term antiretroviral therapy in people with HIV. Produced via immunoSEQ multiplex PCR; TCRdb's table is partial and in-frame only. The sample carries about 20,000 clones, about 78% recorded once. This material consisted of unsorted PBMCs, taken 0.3 years after starting antiretroviral therapy. Source of these receptors: a woman aged 50 to 65 with HIV. Both conserved end residues are part of each CDR3. D genes are given only for firm matches. Size is omitted from some rows. Given values are once, few, many or a class for expanded clones.

.,TRBD2,TRBV4-1,TRBJ2-5,15,TGCGCCAGCAGTACCGGGACTAGCGTCGAAGAGACCCAGTACTTC,CASSTGTSVEETQYF
.,TRBD1,TRBV10-2,TRBJ2-7,14,TGCGCCAGCATTGGACAGGGGGTGAGCTACGAGCAGTACTTC,CASIGQGVSYEQYF
.,TRBD1,TRBV15,TRBJ2-5,16,TGTGCCACCAGCAACCGGGACAGGGGGTTCCCCGAGACCCAGTACTTC,CATSNRDRGFPETQYF
.,.,TRBV5-1,TRBJ1-1,14,TGCGCCAGCACCCGCCTCGGGCCGAACACTGAAGCTTTCTTT,CASTRLGPNTEAFF
.,TRBD2,TRBV5-6,TRBJ2-2,16,TGTGCCAGCAGCTTGGCACTGGGGAGGGTCGGCGGGGAGCTGTTTTTT,CASSLALGRVGGELFF
.,TRBD2,TRBV4-1,TRBJ2-2,16,TGCGCCAGCAGCCCCGAACTCGCTGGGAGGGGCGGGGAGCTGTTTTTT,CASSPELAGRGGELFF
.,.,TRBV7-6,TRBJ1-6,15,TGTGCCAGCAGCTTAAGGCTCTCTTATAATTCACCCCTCCACTTT,CASSLRLSYNSPLHF
.,TRBD2,TRBV7-9,TRBJ2-3,16,TGTGCCAGCAGCTTGGCTAGCGGGTCTAGCACAGATACGCAGTATTTT,CASSLASGSSTDTQYF
.,TRBD1,TRBV5-1,TRBJ2-5,13,TGCGCCAGCAGCCCGGGACAGGGGAAGACCCAGTACTTC,CASSPGQGKTQYF
.,.,TRBV5-5,TRBJ1-5,15,TGTGCCAGCAGCTCAGGGGAGGGACAAAACCAGCCCCAGCATTTT,CASSSGEGQNQPQHF
once,TRBD2,TRBV7-9,TRBJ2-5,13,TGTGCCAGCAGCCAACTAGCGGCAGAGACCCAGTACTTC,CASSQLAAETQYF
.,TRBD1,TRBV5-6,TRBJ1-5,15,TGTGCCAGCAGCTTAGGACAGGGGGTCATTCAGCCCCAGCATTTT,CASSLGQGVIQPQHF
once,TRBD2,TRBV5-1,TRBJ2-3,15,TGCGCCAGCAGCTTCCTAGCGGGGCTCCCAGATACGCAGTATTTT,CASSFLAGLPDTQYF
.,.,TRBV29-1,TRBJ2-3,11,TGCAGCGTTGAAGATCAGGGTACGCAGTATTTT,CSVEDQGTQYF
.,.,TRBV19,TRBJ1-5,13,TGTGCCAGTAGTATAGCCGAACTGGGAGCCCAGCATTTT,CASSIAELGAQHF
few,.,TRBV6-1,TRBJ1-6,15,TGTGCCAGCAGTGACGGGGGCAGGTATAATTCACCCCTCCACTTT,CASSDGGRYNSPLHF
once,.,TRBV14,TRBJ2-7,14,TGTGCCAGCAGCCAAGAACGGCCCCCTGGGGAGCAGTACTTC,CASSQERPPGEQYF
.,TRBD2,TRBV9,TRBJ2-1,17,TGTGCCAGCAGCGGTGGCATAGCGGGGGGGCCCTACAATGAGCAGTTCTTC,CASSGGIAGGPYNEQFF
.,.,TRBV7-9,TRBJ2-2,11,TGTGCCAGCAGCTTAGGGTTGGAGCTGTTTTTT,CASSLGLELFF
.,.,TRBV19,TRBJ1-6,14,TGTGCCAGCGGCGCAAGCTCCTATAATTCACCCCTCCACTTT,CASGASSYNSPLHF
.,.,TRBV5-8,TRBJ1-3,18,TGTGCCAGCAGCTTGTCCCAGGCTTTTTCTTTCTCTGGAAACACCATATATTTT,CASSLSQAFSFSGNTIYF
few,TRBD1,TRBV2,TRBJ2-2,15,TGTGCCAGCAGGGGACAGGGGAAGAACACCGGGGAGCTGTTTTTT,CASRGQGKNTGELFF
.,TRBD1,TRBV10-3,TRBJ1-2,14,TGTGCCATCAGTGTCGAGGGGGCTCACTATGGCTACACCTTC,CAISVEGAHYGYTF
.,TRBD1,TRBV6-1,TRBJ2-5,15,TGTGCCAGCAGTGAGGCCGGGACAGGGCGAGAGACCCAGTACTTC,CASSEAGTGRETQYF
.,TRBD1,TRBV5-1,TRBJ2-1,15,TGCGCCAGCAGCCCTGACAGGGGGCGTGGGAGTGAGCAGTTCTTC,CASSPDRGRGSEQFF
.,TRBD2,TRBV27,TRBJ2-1,13,TGTGCCAGCAGTCACACTCTAGCGGGGGAGCAGTTCTTC,CASSHTLAGEQFF
.,TRBD2,TRBV7-9,TRBJ2-3,17,TGTGCCAGCAGCTTACCGGCTAGCGGGGGGTTGACAGATACGCAGTATTTT,CASSLPASGGLTDTQYF
.,TRBD1,TRBV6-6,TRBJ1-2,15,TGTGCCAGCAGTTACTCTGGGACAGGGTACCATGGCTACACCTTC,CASSYSGTGYHGYTF
.,.,TRBV5-4,TRBJ1-4,15,TGTGCCAGCAGCTCCAACAGGGCAGTTAATGAAAAACTGTTTTTT,CASSSNRAVNEKLFF
.,.,TRBV7-3,TRBJ2-1,12,TGTGCCAGCAGCTCTCCTCCAGGTGAGCAGTTCTTC,CASSSPPGEQFF
.,.,TRBV18,TRBJ2-3,16,TGTGCCAGCTCACCTGCTGGGGTGAGGGCGCCAGATACGCAGTATTTT,CASSPAGVRAPDTQYF
few,TRBD1,TRBV14,TRBJ1-6,14,TGTGCCAGCAGCCAACCGGGACAGAATTCACCCCTCCACTTT,CASSQPGQNSPLHF
once,.,TRBV29-1,TRBJ1-3,14,TGCAGCGTTGCCCTCGGAGGGATTGGAAACACCATATATTTT,CSVALGGIGNTIYF
.,.,TRBV19,TRBJ2-2,15,TGTGCCAGTAGTATAAGTCACGGCAACACCGGGGAGCTGTTTTTT,CASSISHGNTGELFF
few,.,TRBV18,TRBJ1-6,13,TGTGCCAGCTCAACAAATCGGGATTCACCCCTCCACTTT,CASSTNRDSPLHF
.,TRBD2,TRBV7-3,TRBJ2-3,14,TGTGCCAGCAGCTTGTCTAGCGGGGAAGATACGCAGTATTTT,CASSLSSGEDTQYF
.,TRBD1,TRBV19,TRBJ1-5,15,TGTGCCAGTAGTATCGGGACAGGGGCCGTTCAGCCCCAGCATTTT,CASSIGTGAVQPQHF
.,.,TRBV9,TRBJ2-4,15,TGTGCCAGCAGCGTAGTGGGGGGCCGCGGTGACATTCAGTACTTC,CASSVVGGRGDIQYF
.,.,TRBV19,TRBJ1-3,15,TGTGCCAGTAGTATCCAGGGCTCGTATGGAAACACCATATATTTT,CASSIQGSYGNTIYF
.,TRBD2,TRBV30,TRBJ2-3,14,TGTGCCTGGAGCGGACTAGCGGGGGCAGATACGCAGTATTTT,CAWSGLAGADTQYF
.,.,TRBV7-9,TRBJ1-3,14,TGTGCCAGCAGCTTAATGGGCAGCGGAAACACCATATATTTT,CASSLMGSGNTIYF
.,TRBD1,TRBV14,TRBJ1-2,14,TGTGCCAGCAGCTCCCGGGACAGACGATATGGCTACACCTTC,CASSSRDRRYGYTF
few,.,TRBV27,TRBJ1-6,16,TGTGCCAGCAGCCTCAAGGGGGGACGAAATAATTCACCCCTCCACTTT,CASSLKGGRNNSPLHF
.,TRBD2,TRBV4-1,TRBJ2-2,21,TGCGCCAGCAGCCAAGTTCGGCTAGCGGGGGCCCCCTCGAGGGACACCGGGGAGCTGTTTTTT,CASSQVRLAGAPSRDTGELFF
.,.,TRBV11-3,TRBJ2-3,12,TGTGCCAGCAGTGAGGACGGGGGCCGCCTGTATTTT,CASSEDGGRLYF
.,.,TRBV11-2,TRBJ1-5,13,TGTGCCAGCAGCCCGGGTCTGAATCAGCCCCAGCATTTT,CASSPGLNQPQHF
once,TRBD1,TRBV2,TRBJ1-5,15,TGTGCCAGCAGTTTTTCGGGACAGGCCAATCAGCCCCAGCATTTT,CASSFSGQANQPQHF
.,.,TRBV2,TRBJ2-1,12,TGTGCCAGCAGTGAGCTGAGGGGGGATCGGTTCTTC,CASSELRGDRFF
.,TRBD1,TRBV19,TRBJ1-1,13,TGTGCCAGTAGGAGGACAGGGGTAACTGAAGCTTTCTTT,CASRRTGVTEAFF
few,.,TRBV25-1,TRBJ2-1,12,TGTGCCAGCTTGGACCGGTACAATGAGCAGTTCTTC,CASLDRYNEQFF
.,.,TRBV29-1,TRBJ1-5,14,TGCAGCGTTGCTAAGGGGGGAGGCAATCAGCCCCAGCATTTT,CSVAKGGGNQPQHF
once,.,TRBV19,TRBJ2-7,14,TGTGCCAGTAGTATTAATGACGTCTCCTACGAGCAGTACTTC,CASSINDVSYEQYF
.,.,TRBV30,TRBJ1-5,16,TGTGCCTGGAGTGTATGGACGGGGGATAGGTATCAGCCCCAGCATTTT,CAWSVWTGDRYQPQHF